This entry features one T cell receptor (beta chain) sequence. The sample belongs to a study of blood T cell repertoires in COVID-19. Turning to the study itself: COVID-19 samples collected from the United States, Italy and Spain covered acute and convalescent phases.

Produced via immunoSEQ multiplex PCR; TCRdb's table is partial and in-frame only. There are approximately 340,000 clones in the sample; roughly nine tenths occur only once, and 0.7% to 0.95% lies in the top ten. The participants were between roughly 18 and 89 years old and came from 24 US areas. With V trimmed by 5 bases and J by 5 bases, 6 bases remained unmatched. Germline V gives CDR1 LGHNT, CDR2 FRNRAP. This CDR3 region has 14 residues. This receptor was taken from a woman between 35 and 50 years old who had been exposed to COVID-19. This rearrangement joins TRBV12-5 to TRBJ1-1; 9 bases are a match to TRBD1. Sequencing input: PBMCs or T cells enriched from blood (not recorded which). The CDR3 reads CASGPVTGGTEAFF. In DNA, the CDR3 is TGTGCTAGTGGTCCCGTGACAGGGGGAACTGAAGCTTTCTTT.